The 7 T cell receptor beta chains below were found in one sample sequenced in a study of cytotoxic CD8 clonotypes in ibrutinib-treated CLL. Assay: immunoSEQ multiplex PCR; the TCRdb copy retains only in-frame clones and omits some. Among 55,000 to 60,000 clones, approximately 50% were seen once, and the ten largest hold under 30%. The sequencing used PBMCs, collected at disease progression, from a patient treated with ibrutinib. The receptors originated from a human donor with chronic lymphocytic leukemia.

This clone was observed a few times. The chain has TRBV28 and TRBJ1-5; tentatively, D is TRBD1 (5 bases). Germline-derived CDR1 and CDR2 are MDHEN and SYDVKM. The ends were cut back, 1 base at V and 2 bases at J, with 12 bases in the middle. The CDR3 contains 16 residues. The CDR3 loop reads CASSLFGEGGNQPQHF. The CDR3 nucleotides read TGTGCCAGCAGTTTATTTGGGGAAGGGGGCAATCAGCCCCAGCATTTT.

V and J are TRBV10-3 and TRBJ2-2; the D gene is possibly TRBD1 (5 bases). The germline V gene encodes CDR1 ENHRY and CDR2 SYGVKD. Trimming took 0 bases from V and 0 from J, leaving 11 bases between them. CDR3 length: 17 amino acids. DNA for the CDR3: TGTGCCATCAGTGAGTCATTAGGACAAACGAACACCGGGGAGCTGTTTTTT. It encodes CAISESLGQTNTGELFF.

This chain joins TRBV5-6 and TRBJ2-1; no clear D gene. Germline loops: CDR1 SGHDT, CDR2 YYEEEE. There are 12 residues in the CDR3. The V end was cut by 4 bases, the J end by 10 bases, with 12 bases between. CDR3 protein: CASSPPLGEQFF. The DNA for the CDR3 is TGTGCCAGCAGCCCACCGTTGGGAGAGCAGTTCTTC. The variable domain in full, with the rest retrieved from reference TRBV5-6 and TRBJ2-1, is DAGVTQSPTHLIKTRGQQVTLRCSPKSGHDTVSWYQQALGQGPQFIFQYYEEEERQRGNFPDRFSGHQFPNYSSELNVNALLLGDSALYLCASSPPLGEQFFGPGTRLTVL.

Only a few counts were recorded for this clone. The gene calls are TRBV7-8 and TRBJ2-6; a possible D gene is TRBD2 (5 bases). Germline-derived CDR1 and CDR2 are SGHVS and FQNEAQ. The V end was cut by 5 bases, the J end by 0 bases, with 8 bases between. The CDR3 spans 15 residues. The CDR3 loop is CASSPAGSGANVLTF. The CDR3 DNA reads as TGTGCCAGCAGCCCCGCGGGCTCTGGGGCCAACGTCCTGACTTTC.

V and J are TRBV6-5 and TRBJ2-3, with D perhaps matching TRBD2 (6 bases). CDR3 length: 15 residues. The ends were cut back, 11 bases at V and 2 bases at J, with 20 bases in the middle. Germline loops: CDR1 MNHEY, CDR2 SVGAGI. For the CDR3, the DNA is TGTGCCTCCGCGTTATGGCGGGGTTACACAGATACGCAGTATTTT. Amino acid sequence: CASALWRGYTDTQYF.

The rearrangement uses TRBV11-2 and TRBJ1-6; D is unresolved. V lost 2 bases, J lost 7 bases, and 9 bases lay in between. CDR3 length: 14 amino acids. Germline CDR1 and CDR2: SGHAT and FQNNGV. CDR3 in amino acids: CASSLFTENSPLHF. Written as DNA, the CDR3 is TGTGCCAGCAGCTTATTTACGGAGAATTCACCCCTCCACTTT.

Comment on this clone: Distinct nucleotide sequences in the sample also encode this CDR3. Here the CDR3 reads CASSPYRDSYEQYF. In DNA, the CDR3 is TGTGCCAGCTCACCATATAGGGACTCCTACGAGCAGTACTTC. V and J are TRBV18 and TRBJ2-7; D gene ambiguous. V lost 2 bases, J lost 0 bases, and 8 bases lay in between. Germline V gives CDR1 KGHSH, CDR2 LQKENI. The CDR3 spans 14 residues. Looking up the rest from reference TRBV18 and TRBJ2-7 gives the full variable domain: NAGVMQNPRHLVRRRGQEARLRCSPMKGHSHVYWYRQLPEEGLKFMVYLQKENIIDESGMPKERFSAEFPKEGPSILRIQQVVRGDSAAYFCASSPYRDSYEQYFGPGTRLTVT.